The present TCR beta chain was sequenced within a study of shared clonotypes between healthy human individuals. Data came from immunoSEQ multiplex PCR; TCRdb stores just in-frame clones and leaves some out. The data show hundreds of thousands of clones, with around two thirds seen just once and approximately 1.7% held by the top ten. This clone was observed a single time. The sample holds other DNA sequences that translate to the same CDR3. The CDR3 has 13 residues. The germline gives CDR1 SGHRS, CDR2 YFSETQ. Trimming took off 0 bases at V and 5 bases at J, with 8 bases between the two ends. The chain employs TRBV5-1 and TRBJ1-1; tentative D call: TRBD1 (6 bases). The TCR sequence derives from a woman aged 25 to 39 in good health. The specimen sequenced was memory CD4+ T cells sorted from blood. Subset given: CD45RA-negative fraction. The DNA for the CDR3 is TGCGCCAGCAGCTTGGAGGGGGGAACTGAAGCTTTCTTT. Protein: CASSLEGGTEAFF. Variable domain in full (rest from reference TRBV5-1 and TRBJ1-1): KAGVTQTPRYLIKTRGQQVTLSCSPISGHRSVSWYQQTPGQGLQFLFEYFSETQRNKGNFPGRFSGRQFSNSRSEMNVSTLELGDSALYLCASSLEGGTEAFFGQGTRLTVV.